This T cell receptor (beta chain) was observed in a study of technical replicates of blood from a handful of donors. The method was immunoSEQ multiplex PCR; TCRdb's version includes in-frame clones alone and lacks a portion of them. The sample has 75,000 to 100,000 clones, about 96% seen once. The CDR3 has 13 residues. Germline CDR1 reads MNHEY; CDR2 reads SMNVEV (reference sequence). Trimming took off 0 bases at V and 4 bases at J, with 6 bases between the two ends. For this clone: Within the sample, other DNA sequences also encode this same CDR3.

The chain uses TRBV27 and TRBJ1-1; TRBD1 might be the D (6 bases). The receptor was derived from a human donor in good health. The specimen was T cells isolated from PBMCs. The CDR3 loop reads CASSLSGATEAFF. The CDR3 nucleotides are TGTGCCAGCAGTTTATCGGGGGCCACTGAAGCTTTCTTT.